This TCR beta chain is from a study of blood T cells in healthy people across ages. V shed 6 bases and J shed 4 bases, with 16 bases lying between them. This CDR3 is 14 amino acids long. Findings and caveats of the study: One million T cells yielded diversity estimates that were considered underestimates.

A J-beta primer mix and a sample-barcoded 5' primer were used in a second PCR of roughly 7 to 12 cycles. TCRdb called the 5' RACE reads again in MiXCR, with one record for every CDR3 protein. The sample carries some 900,000 distinct CDR3 sequences, 48% recorded once. As for this clonotype: Its antigen is not known.

Sequenced input: blood. The clonotype comes from a man younger than 40 in good health. The chain uses TRBV12-3 or TRBV12-4 and TRBJ2-7; D could derive from TRBD1 or TRBD2 (5 bases each). As DNA, the CDR3 is TGTGCCAGCAGCCGGGACGGAGCACGTTACGAGCAGTACTTC. This translates into CASSRDGARYEQYF.